Following are 2 T cell receptor beta chains from one sample sequenced in a study of cytomegalovirus exposure and HLA in healthy donors (dated by TCRdb to the late 2010s). The protocol used for the library was the immunoSEQ multiplex PCR assay. For the multiplex PCR, a mixture combining 60 forward primers for TCR Vbeta segments and 13 reverse primers for TCR Jbeta segments was used. TCRdb provides this immuneACCESS table in a form limited to in-frame rearrangements. Some clones are lacking; in checked studies, under half of them reflect an unresolved V gene, and why the rest are absent is not known. For this sample there are about 100,000 clones; approximately 76% appear just once. 3.5% to 5% of the sample belongs to the ten largest clones. Sequenced: PBMCs. These receptors were collected from a man aged 40-50 years in good health and CMV-seronegative.

This sequence joins TRBV6-4 and TRBJ2-2; 9 bases fit TRBD1. The CDR3 loop spans 17 amino acids. J lost 2 bases, V lost 0 bases, and 4 bases had no gene match. Germline V lookup: CDR1 MRHNA, CDR2 SNTAGT. This chain's CDR3 is CASSDSKGQGNTGELFF. The CDR3 DNA is TGTGCCAGCAGTGACTCTAAGGGACAGGGTAACACCGGGGAGCTGTTTTTT.

The J gene is TRBJ2-5, the V gene TRBV23-1, with a tentative D call TRBD1 (7 bases). The DNA end is a closer match to TRBJ2-7, so the J assignment may be wrong. TRBV23-1 qualifies as an ORF whose function is uncertain. The CDR3 spans 15 residues. The CDR3 DNA is TGCGCCAGCAGTCAATGGCGGGACAGCTCCTACGAGCAGTACTTC. Its translation is CASSQWRDSSYEQYF.